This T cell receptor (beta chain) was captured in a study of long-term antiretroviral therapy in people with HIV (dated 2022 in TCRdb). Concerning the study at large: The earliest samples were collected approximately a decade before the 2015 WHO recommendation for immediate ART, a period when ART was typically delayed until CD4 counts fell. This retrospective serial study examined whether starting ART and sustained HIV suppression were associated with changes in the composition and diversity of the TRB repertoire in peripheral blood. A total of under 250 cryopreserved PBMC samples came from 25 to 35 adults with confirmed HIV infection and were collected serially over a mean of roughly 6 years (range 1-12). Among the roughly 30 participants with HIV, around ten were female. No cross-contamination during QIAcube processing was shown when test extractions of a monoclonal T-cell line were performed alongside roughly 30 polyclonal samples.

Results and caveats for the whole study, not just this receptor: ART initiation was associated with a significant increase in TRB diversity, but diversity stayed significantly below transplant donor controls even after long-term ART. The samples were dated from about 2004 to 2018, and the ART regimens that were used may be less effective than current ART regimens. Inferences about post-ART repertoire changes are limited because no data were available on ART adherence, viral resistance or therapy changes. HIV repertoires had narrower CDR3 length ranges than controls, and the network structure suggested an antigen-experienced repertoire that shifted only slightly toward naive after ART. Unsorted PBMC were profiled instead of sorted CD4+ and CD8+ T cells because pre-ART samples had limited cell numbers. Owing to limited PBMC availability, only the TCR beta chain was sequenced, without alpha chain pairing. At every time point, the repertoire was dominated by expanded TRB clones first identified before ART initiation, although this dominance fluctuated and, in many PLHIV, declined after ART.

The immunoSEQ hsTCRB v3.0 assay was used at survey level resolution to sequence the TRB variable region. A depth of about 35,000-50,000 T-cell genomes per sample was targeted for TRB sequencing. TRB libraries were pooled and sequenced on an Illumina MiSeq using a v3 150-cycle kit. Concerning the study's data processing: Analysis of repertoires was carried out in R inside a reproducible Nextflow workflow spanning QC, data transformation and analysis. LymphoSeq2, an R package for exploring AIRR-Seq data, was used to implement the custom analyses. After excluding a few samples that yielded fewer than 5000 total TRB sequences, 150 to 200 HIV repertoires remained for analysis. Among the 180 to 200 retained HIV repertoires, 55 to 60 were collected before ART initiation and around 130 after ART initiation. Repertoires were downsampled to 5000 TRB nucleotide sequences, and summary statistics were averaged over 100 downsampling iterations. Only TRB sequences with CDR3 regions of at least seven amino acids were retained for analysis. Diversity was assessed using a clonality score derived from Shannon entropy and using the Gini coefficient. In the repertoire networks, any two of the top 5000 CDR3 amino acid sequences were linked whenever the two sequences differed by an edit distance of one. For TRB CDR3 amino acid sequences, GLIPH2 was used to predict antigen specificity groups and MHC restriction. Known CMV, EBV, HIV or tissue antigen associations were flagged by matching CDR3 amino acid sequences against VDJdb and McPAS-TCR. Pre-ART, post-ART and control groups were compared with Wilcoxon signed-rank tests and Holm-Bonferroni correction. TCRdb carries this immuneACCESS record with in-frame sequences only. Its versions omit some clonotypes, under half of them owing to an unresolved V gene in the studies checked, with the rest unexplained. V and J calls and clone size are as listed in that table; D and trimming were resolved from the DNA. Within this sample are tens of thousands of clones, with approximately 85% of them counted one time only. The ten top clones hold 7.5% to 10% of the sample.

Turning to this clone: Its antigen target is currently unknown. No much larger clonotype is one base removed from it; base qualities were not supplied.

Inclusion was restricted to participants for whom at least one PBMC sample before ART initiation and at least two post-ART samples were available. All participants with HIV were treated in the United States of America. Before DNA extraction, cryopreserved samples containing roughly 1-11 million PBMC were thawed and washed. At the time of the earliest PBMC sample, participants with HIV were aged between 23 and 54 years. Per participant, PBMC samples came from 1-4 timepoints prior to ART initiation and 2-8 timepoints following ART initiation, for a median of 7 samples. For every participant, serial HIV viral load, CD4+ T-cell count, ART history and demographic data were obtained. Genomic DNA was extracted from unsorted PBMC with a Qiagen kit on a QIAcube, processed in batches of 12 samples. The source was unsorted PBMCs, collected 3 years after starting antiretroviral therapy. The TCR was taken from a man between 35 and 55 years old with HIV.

The CDR3 protein is CASSLPGTASGNTIYF. The nucleotides are TGTGCCAGCAGCTTGCCCGGGACAGCATCTGGAAACACCATATATTTT. This chain joins TRBV7-9 to TRBJ1-3; 7 nucleotides in the junction match TRBD1. After removal of 3 bases from V and 1 base from J, the junction retains 6 bases not matched to a gene. CDR3 length: 16 amino acids, cysteine to phenylalanine. Solely the CDR3 DNA is kept, with 48 bases framed from the first base. In the germline V gene (reference sequence), CDR1 corresponds to SEHNR and CDR2 to FQNEAQ.